Below, 30 T cell receptor beta chains from the same sample are listed, as sequenced in a study of T-cell memory formation after mild COVID-19. TCRdb analysed the 5' RACE reads with MiXCR anew, one entry per CDR3 protein. The sample lists some 300,000 distinct CDR3 sequences; roughly 19% were seen once. Sequencing used PBMCs or a T cell subset sorted from them (not recorded which). These receptor sequences come from a man aged 18 to 30 who had mild COVID-19 (a few samples of this study predate the infection). Cell type and time point are not known.

This clonotype was seen more than once but under ten times. The chain employs TRBV4-1 and TRBJ1-2, with a tentative D call TRBD1 (6 bases). This CDR3 is built from 16 residues. Germline V gene data show CDR1 as MGHRA and CDR2 as YSYEKL. The V end was cut by 2 bases, the J end by 6 bases, with 19 bases between. CDR3 coding DNA: TGCGCCAGCAGCCAAACATCGAGGGTACAGGGACATGGCTACACCTTC. Amino acid sequence: CASSQTSRVQGHGYTF.

The V call is TRBV7-9, the J call TRBJ2-7; D could derive from TRBD1 or TRBD2 (5 bases each). Trimming left V 4 bases short and J 3 bases short, with 7 bases between. CDR1 is SEHNR and CDR2 is FQNEAQ in the germline V gene (reference sequence). The CDR3 contains 12 residues. The CDR3 DNA sequence: TGTGCCAGCAGCTCGGGGCACTACGAGCAGTACTTC. Amino acid sequence: CASSSGHYEQYF.

The genes are TRBV5-1 and TRBJ2-1; TRBD1 matches at 11 bases. Germline CDR1 is SGHRS and CDR2 is YFSETQ. CDR3 size: 14 residues. Trimming cost V 4 bases and J 10 bases; bases outside gene matches: 7. The CDR3 DNA is TGCGCCAGCAGCGTGGGACAGGGGGACGAAGAGCAGTTCTTC. Encoded protein: CASSVGQGDEEQFF.

V is TRBV18 and J is TRBJ2-2; D gene ambiguous. Trimming left V 2 bases short and J 8 bases short, with 15 bases between. The CDR3 runs to 15 residues. Germline CDR1 and CDR2: KGHSH and LQKENI. The CDR3 sequence: CASSPWEPQEGELFF. DNA for the CDR3: TGTGCCAGCTCACCATGGGAACCCCAGGAAGGGGAGCTGTTTTTT.

The chain is built from TRBV12-3 or TRBV12-4 and TRBJ2-1; maybe TRBD2 (6 bases). The CDR3 covers 17 residues. Trimming stripped 5 bases from V and 7 bases from J, with 24 bases between. The CDR3 loop is CASSPRGSRSIGNEQFF. CDR3 sequence (DNA): TGTGCCAGCAGTCCCCGGGGGAGCCGAAGCATAGGGAATGAGCAGTTCTTC.

This clonotype was counted a few times. The chain joins TRBV7-2 to TRBJ2-6; tentatively, D is TRBD2 (6 bases). The CDR3 loop spans 16 amino acids. Per germline, CDR1 SGHTA and CDR2 FQGNSA. The germline V and J ends were trimmed by 1 base and 2 bases, with 9 bases remaining between them. The CDR3 DNA follows: TGTGCCAGCAGCTTAGTGGGGGGAACTGGGGCCAACGTCCTGACTTTC. It codes for CASSLVGGTGANVLTF.

The chain uses TRBV6-1 and TRBJ2-2; D gene ambiguous. Germline CDR1 MNHNS, CDR2 SASEGT. Between the trimmed V and J ends, which lost 8 bases and 0 bases, there was a span of 10 bases. The CDR3 is 14 amino acids. CDR3 loop: CASYFGTNTGELFF. In nucleotides, the CDR3 is TGTGCCAGCTATTTTGGTACGAACACCGGGGAGCTGTTTTTT.

This clonotype was counted between two and nine times. This chain uses TRBV5-1 with TRBJ1-4; 9 nucleotides match TRBD1. This CDR3 is built from 15 residues. V trimming: 3 bases; J trimming: 8 bases; junction bases outside the gene matches: 8. The germline gives CDR1 SGHRS, CDR2 YFSETQ. CDR3 protein: CASSWGDRAEEKLFF. The CDR3 nucleotides read TGCGCCAGCAGCTGGGGGGACAGGGCCGAGGAAAAACTGTTTTTT.

This clonotype was seen a few times. V is TRBV6-5 and J is TRBJ1-1; 8 positions match TRBD1. Germline loops: CDR1 MNHEY, CDR2 SVGAGI. The CDR3 totals 14 residues. V trimming: 2 bases; J trimming: 6 bases; junction bases outside the gene matches: 5. The CDR3 sequence is CASSYRAGGPEAFF. The CDR3 bases are TGTGCCAGCAGTTACCGGGCAGGGGGCCCTGAAGCTTTCTTT.

The rearrangement links TRBV20-1 to TRBJ1-1, with D tentatively TRBD1 (6 bases). V lost 1 base and J 0 bases, leaving 12 bases between the germline ends. Per germline, CDR1 DFQATT and CDR2 SNEGSKA (reference sequence). The CDR3 contains 15 residues. CDR3 amino acids: CSARARGLMNTEAFF. CDR3 in DNA: TGCAGTGCTAGAGCCAGGGGACTCATGAACACTGAAGCTTTCTTT.

A few counts support this clonotype. The CDR3 spells CASRLAGGTEAFF. The CDR3 DNA sequence: TGTGCCAGCAGGCTGGCAGGGGGCACTGAAGCTTTCTTT. The chain carries TRBV2 and TRBJ1-1; 7 nucleotides agree with TRBD1. The CDR3 is made up of 13 amino acids. The germline CDR1 and CDR2 sequences are SNHLY and FYNNEI. With 6 bases clipped from V and 4 bases from J, the junction kept 5 bases outside the gene matches.

This chain uses TRBV4-3 with TRBJ2-7, with TRBD2 as a possible D gene (6 bases). The CDR3 loop spans 13 amino acids. V lost 4 bases and J lost 2, with 9 bases in between. Germline V gene data show CDR1 as LGHNA and CDR2 as YSLEER. The CDR3 nucleotides read TGCGCCAGCAGCCGGGAGGTCGCCTACGAGCAGTACTTC. It specifies CASSREVAYEQYF.

This clonotype was seen a few times. This chain uses TRBV28 with TRBJ1-1, with D perhaps matching TRBD1 (6 bases). Germline V lookup: CDR1 MDHEN, CDR2 SYDVKM. The CDR3 is 14 residues long. Between the trimmed V and J ends, which lost 4 bases and 6 bases, there was a span of 15 bases. The CDR3 sequence is CASSSGGARAEAFF. CDR3 nucleotide sequence: TGTGCCAGCAGTTCCGGGGGGGCGCGGGCTGAAGCTTTCTTT.

The chain employs TRBV7-3 and TRBJ2-1; weak D call: TRBD2 (5 bases). Germline V lookup: CDR1 SGHTA, CDR2 FQGTGA. The CDR3 spans 14 residues. V was trimmed by 1 base and J by 6 bases, leaving 10 bases between them. The CDR3 is CASSLMGATNEQFF. The CDR3 nucleotides are TGTGCCAGCAGCTTAATGGGAGCTACCAATGAGCAGTTCTTC.

The gene calls are TRBV3-1 and TRBJ2-1; a possible D gene is TRBD2 (7 bases). The ends were cut back, 1 base at V and 8 bases at J, with 18 bases in the middle. The CDR3 has 16 residues. Germline V gives CDR1 LGHDT, CDR2 YNNKEL (reference sequence). DNA for the CDR3: TGTGCCAGCAGCCAAGCCCCGGGGGGCGCCATATATGAGCAGTTCTTC. Amino acid sequence: CASSQAPGGAIYEQFF.

The chain joins TRBV4-3 to TRBJ1-1; D perhaps matches TRBD1 (5 bases). The CDR3 is made up of 15 amino acids. V was pared by 0 bases and J by 8 bases, with 16 bases between. Germline V gene data show CDR1 as LGHNA and CDR2 as YSLEER. CDR3 protein: CASSQERVAGEEAFF. CDR3 nucleotide sequence: TGCGCCAGCAGCCAAGAACGCGTAGCGGGGGAAGAAGCTTTCTTT.

This clonotype turned up a few times. The J gene is TRBJ2-1, the V gene TRBV30; TRBD1 might be the D (6 bases). The ends were cut back, 3 bases at V and 5 bases at J, with 23 bases in the middle. Per the germline V gene, CDR1 is GTSNPN and CDR2 is SVGIG (reference sequence). This CDR3 has 17 amino acids. CDR3 residues: CAWRGRFGTFSNNEQFF. The CDR3, as DNA: TGTGCCTGGAGGGGACGTTTCGGGACATTTTCGAACAATGAGCAGTTCTTC.

This clonotype was found a few times. The chain links TRBV6-2 or TRBV6-3 to TRBJ2-7, with 9 bases identical to TRBD2. The length of the CDR3 is 15 residues. The junction had 6 bases not matched to a gene; V was cut back by 4 bases and J by 2 bases. From germline, CDR1 is MNHEY and CDR2 SVGEGT. The CDR3: CASSSTLAGAYEQYV. CDR3 DNA: TGTGCCAGCAGTTCAACATTAGCGGGGGCCTACGAGCAGTACGTC.

This chain uses TRBV6-5 with TRBJ1-5, with D possibly TRBD1 on 5 matching bases. The CDR3 runs to 16 residues. V shed 4 bases and J shed 3 bases, with 16 bases lying between them. Germline V gene lookup returns CDR1 MNHEY and CDR2 SVGAGI. Here the CDR3 DNA reads TGTGCCAGCAGTTCCCGCTATCTGGGACCCAATCAGCCCCAGCATTTT. The encoded protein is CASSSRYLGPNQPQHF.

This clonotype was observed a handful of times. The rearrangement joins TRBV5-6 to TRBJ1-5; TRBD1 is a possible D gene (5 bases). Germline assignment: CDR1 SGHDT and CDR2 YYEEEE. The CDR3 is 15 amino acids. The V end was cut by 1 base, the J end by 1 base, with 9 bases between. CDR3 protein: CASSLRSGSNQPQHF. In DNA form, the CDR3 reads TGTGCCAGCAGCTTGCGGTCAGGGAGCAATCAGCCCCAGCATTTT.

The chain uses TRBV20-1 and TRBJ1-2; weak D call: TRBD1 (5 bases). Germline V lookup: CDR1 DFQATT, CDR2 SNEGSKA (reference sequence). Trimming left V 3 bases short and J 0 bases short, with 11 bases between. The CDR3 totals 14 residues. CDR3 residues: CSASGDGANYGYTF. Written as DNA, the CDR3 is TGCAGTGCTAGTGGGGACGGAGCTAACTATGGCTACACCTTC.

This clonotype came up once. The CDR3 reads CASKLGTAFYNSPLHF. The CDR3 nucleotides read TGCGCCAGCAAACTCGGGACGGCCTTTTATAATTCACCCCTCCACTTT. The V gene is TRBV5-1, the J gene TRBJ1-6, with D possibly TRBD1 on 5 matching bases. Trimming stripped 6 bases from V and 4 bases from J, with 17 bases between. Germline V gene data show CDR1 as SGHRS and CDR2 as YFSETQ. The CDR3 is 16 residues long.

Ten or more counts support this clonotype. The chain joins TRBV7-2 to TRBJ2-7, with TRBD1 matching over 10 bases. CDR1 is SGHTA and CDR2 is FQGNSA in the germline V gene. Germline trimming cut 5 bases from V and 4 bases from J; bases unmatched to any gene: 8. The CDR3 runs to 15 residues. The CDR3: CASSPGTGVWYEQYF. The CDR3 region has the DNA TGTGCCAGCAGCCCAGGGACAGGGGTTTGGTACGAGCAGTACTTC. The variable domain in full, with the rest retrieved from reference TRBV7-2 and TRBJ2-7, is GAGVSQSPSNKVTEKGKDVELRCDPISGHTALYWYRQSLGQGLEFLIYFQGNSAPDKSGLPSDRFSAERTGGSVSTLTIQRTQQEDSAVYLCASSPGTGVWYEQYFGPGTRLTVT.

V and J are TRBV6-6 and TRBJ1-5; D ambiguous. CDR3 size: 18 residues. The V and J ends lost 1 base and 4 bases respectively, with 20 bases between them. The V gene's germline CDR1 is MNHNY and CDR2 SVGAGI (reference sequence). CDR3 amino acids: CASSYFQSSGASNQPQHF. The CDR3 nucleotides read TGTGCCAGCAGTTACTTTCAAAGCTCTGGAGCTTCTAATCAGCCCCAGCATTTT.

A few counts support this clonotype. The rearrangement joins TRBV6-5 to TRBJ1-2, with no clear D. V was clipped by 5 bases and J by 9 bases, with 13 bases between them. Per the germline V gene, CDR1 is MNHEY and CDR2 is SVGAGI. The CDR3 totals 12 residues. The chain's CDR3 is CASSAALGSYTF. The CDR3 bases are TGTGCCAGCAGTGCAGCCCTGGGTAGCTACACCTTC.

The V gene is TRBV28, the J gene TRBJ1-5; TRBD1 matches at 9 bases. With 2 bases clipped from V and 6 bases from J, the junction kept 5 bases outside the gene matches. The CDR3 is 15 residues long. The germline gives CDR1 MDHEN, CDR2 SYDVKM. CDR3 DNA: TGTGCCAGCAGTTTAATGACAGGGGGTGGTCAGCCCCAGCATTTT. This codes for CASSLMTGGGQPQHF.

The CDR3 region is CASSYWNEQFF. Written as DNA, the CDR3 is TGTGCCAGCAGTTATTGGAATGAGCAGTTCTTC. This chain connects TRBV12-3 or TRBV12-4 to TRBJ2-1; D is uncertain. V was pared by 4 bases and J by 7 bases, with 5 bases between. The CDR3 extends over 11 amino acids.

This clonotype was recorded once. The chain is built from TRBV11-2 and TRBJ2-5; 8 bases are a match to TRBD1. Trimming removed 5 bases from V and 4 bases from J; junction bases left unmatched: 6. The CDR3 has 14 amino acids. In germline, CDR1 is SGHAT, CDR2 FQNNGV. CDR3 bases: TGTGCCAGCAGCAAGGACAGGGAAATAGAGACCCAGTACTTC. This gives the protein CASSKDREIETQYF.

The rearrangement joins TRBV6-2 or TRBV6-3 to TRBJ2-7; D remains ambiguous. This CDR3 spans 13 amino acids. V was pared by 6 bases and J by 3 bases, with 12 bases between. Germline V gene data show CDR1 as MNHEY and CDR2 as SVGEGT. The CDR3 nucleotides read TGTGCCAGCAGCTCCTCAGTGGGCTACGAGCAGTACGTC. It yields the protein CASSSSVGYEQYV.

This chain links TRBV7-9 with TRBJ2-1, with D unclear. V was clipped by 2 bases and J by 9 bases, with 11 bases between them. Germline V gives CDR1 SEHNR, CDR2 FQNEAQ (reference sequence). CDR3 length: 13 amino acids. This CDR3 reads CASSLRGDGEQFF. CDR3 coding DNA: TGTGCCAGCAGCTTAAGAGGAGACGGTGAGCAGTTCTTC.